This T cell receptor beta chain was profiled in a study of neurological immune-mediated disorders. The time point here: longitudinal time-point 2. This clonotype has at least ten counts. The antigen remains unidentified. Study-level points and caveats: Whereas HTLV-1-associated myelopathy showed the most TCR clonal expansion, multiple sclerosis showed the least, with levels below those of healthy controls. Across subjects, no CDR3 amino acid sequence appeared in expanded clones of more than one subject, a finding that suggested private repertoires in all groups.

5'RACE with 10-nucleotide random UMIs produced the cDNA. Using its own MiXCR run on the 5' RACE reads, TCRdb lists one record per CDR3 protein. The repertoire holds about 60,000 distinct CDR3 sequences, more than 8% seen once, with around 13% in the top ten. CDR1 SEHNR and CDR2 FQNEAQ come from the germline V gene (reference sequence). The trim removed 4 bases at V and 9 bases at J, leaving 12 bases unmatched. The CDR3 spans 15 residues. The TCR sequence derives from a man younger than 45 in good health. This rearrangement joins TRBV7-9 to TRBJ2-1; 7 nucleotides match TRBD1. Sequencing was performed on PBMCs. As DNA, the CDR3 is TGTGCCAGCAGCTCGGGACAGATTAGACTCGGTGAGCAGTTCTTC. It is translated as CASSSGQIRLGEQFF.